The sample holds many counts of the clone carrying this TCR beta chain. These data are taken from a study of CD8+CD57+ T cells in acquired aplastic anemia. Both TCR beta VDJ combination and CDR3 sequence profiling were carried out. Genomic DNA was the template for this profiling. TCRdb ran MiXCR on the reads and lists one entry per CDR3 protein. Among about 220,000 distinct CDR3 sequences, around 32% were seen once, and the ten largest hold around 1.1%. The CDR3 loop spans 16 amino acids. Germline-derived CDR1 and CDR2 are MGHRA and YSYEKL. V lost 5 bases and J lost 8; bases outside the gene matches: 11.

The sequenced sample was sorted CD4+, CD8+, or CD8+CD57+ T cells (not recorded which) from PBMCs. This clonotype was obtained from a human donor in good health, serving as a control. This sequence joins TRBV4-1 and TRBJ1-6; TRBD1 agrees at 8 bases. The CDR3 sequence is CASSIPGWDRHSPLHF. The DNA of the CDR3 is TGCGCCAGCAGCATCCCCGGGTGGGACAGGCATTCACCCCTCCACTTT.